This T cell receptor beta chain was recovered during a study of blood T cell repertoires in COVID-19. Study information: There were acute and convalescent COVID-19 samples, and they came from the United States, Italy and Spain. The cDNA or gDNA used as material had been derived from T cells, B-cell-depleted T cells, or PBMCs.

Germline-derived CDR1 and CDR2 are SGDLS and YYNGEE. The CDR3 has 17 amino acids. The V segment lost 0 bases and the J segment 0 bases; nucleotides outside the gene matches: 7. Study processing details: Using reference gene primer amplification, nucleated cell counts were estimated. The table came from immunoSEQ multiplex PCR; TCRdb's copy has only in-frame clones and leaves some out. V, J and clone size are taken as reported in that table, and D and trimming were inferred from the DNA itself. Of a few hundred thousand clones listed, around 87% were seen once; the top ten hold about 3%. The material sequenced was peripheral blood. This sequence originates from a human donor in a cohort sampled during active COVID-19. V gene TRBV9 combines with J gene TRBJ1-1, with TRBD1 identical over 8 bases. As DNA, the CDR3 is TGTGCCAGCAGCGTAGGCCCAGGGGGCATCATGAACACTGAAGCTTTCTTT. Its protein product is CASSVGPGGIMNTEAFF.